The rows below give T cell receptor beta chains drawn from one sample of a study of CD8 T cells in ankylosing spondylitis. TCRdb reprocessed the 5' RACE reads with MiXCR, giving one entry per CDR3 protein. Of approximately 220,000 distinct CDR3 sequences detected, about 17% appear once; the ten largest clones hold approximately 46%. The sample was blood, either unsorted or a sorted T cell fraction (not recorded which). Source of these receptors: a male donor with ankylosing spondylitis. The CDR3 runs from the conserved cysteine through the conserved F or W. Clone size is shown for a subset of rows, as once, few, many or a class of expanded clone.

clone size | V gene | CDR3 protein
few | TRBV11-2 | CASSFGTSGVMAQYF
once | TRBV6-1 | CASTLDRDYSNQPQHF
. | TRBV6-2/TRBV6-3 | CASSHLGVTVEANVLTF
few | TRBV4-3 | CASNPSVGGNTEAFF
. | TRBV27 | CASSLSYRGRGRNYGYTF
once | TRBV11-2 | CASSFGAGAAYNEQFF
. | TRBV4-3 | CASSRDRSSYEQYF
many | TRBV29-1 | CSVDRNTGELFF
. | TRBV29-1 | CSVAGTGQRSDTQYF
few | TRBV7-3 | CASSSTGPPASGELFF
. | TRBV6-1 | CASSGTGGADTQYF
. | TRBV6-1 | CASSPRTETDTQYF
. | TRBV11-2 | CASSSTEVAHEKLFF
. | TRBV4-1 | CASSHPYTGTTGTDTQYF
few | TRBV30 | CALRGGTEAFF
few | TRBV4-1 | CASSQDYLTGSPFNYGYTF
. | TRBV7-3 | CASSLGLAGEGQFF
few | TRBV20-1 | CSAHWTSGMYNEQFF
. | TRBV18 | CASSPPTSGRFYEQYF
. | TRBV29-1 | CSYLQGQAVEAFF
. | TRBV9 | CASSGSSASTDTQYF
few | TRBV7-7 | CASSSREENEQFF
many | TRBV27 | CASSKTTGGQGNSPLHF
. | TRBV19 | CASSIFTGGLYNEQFF